The 15 T cell receptor beta chains reported below all come from one sample, sequenced in a study of response to subunit inactivated influenza vaccine. Each CDR3 protein is one row after TCRdb ran MiXCR on the RT-PCR reads. The data contain 530,000 or so distinct CDR3 sequences, around 11% of them singletons. The sample was PBMCs from blood, taken on the day of vaccination. The source of these receptors is a man between 45 and 60 years old who received an inactivated influenza vaccine.

This clonotype was counted between two and nine times. The gene calls are TRBV5-5 and TRBJ2-3, with D unclear. Looked up from germline, CDR1 is SGHKS and CDR2 is YYEKEE (reference sequence). The CDR3 runs to 15 residues. Trimming pared 4 bases from V and 6 bases from J, leaving 18 bases between. CDR3 sequence reads: CASSPAGGVPDTQYF. CDR3 bases: TGTGCCAGCAGCCCCGCTGGTGGAGTACCGGATACGCAGTATTTT.

The V and J genes are TRBV2 and TRBJ2-7; D may match TRBD1 or TRBD2 (5 bases each). Germline V gene lookup returns CDR1 SNHLY and CDR2 FYNNEI. With 11 bases removed from V and 0 bases from J, the gap between germline ends came to 14 bases. The CDR3 length is 13 residues. This CDR3 is CASTGRDSYEQYF. The CDR3 region has the DNA TGTGCCTCAACGGGACGGGACTCCTACGAGCAGTACTTC.

This clonotype was detected only a few times. This chain links TRBV20-1 with TRBJ2-3; 8 nucleotides align to TRBD2. The CDR3 length is 14 residues. V lost 6 bases and J lost 1; bases outside the gene matches: 6. CDR1 is DFQATT and CDR2 is SNEGSKA in the germline V gene (reference sequence). CDR3 loop: CSALLLAGTDTQYF. The DNA of the CDR3 is TGCAGTGCATTACTACTAGCGGGCACAGATACGCAGTATTTT.

This clonotype has a handful of counts. The chain joins TRBV5-5 to TRBJ2-1; the D gene is possibly TRBD2 (6 bases). This CDR3 has 15 residues. In germline, CDR1 is SGHKS, CDR2 YYEKEE (reference sequence). Trimming left V 5 bases short and J 4 bases short, with 16 bases between. This chain's CDR3 is CASSILVGGYNEQFF. The DNA for the CDR3 is TGTGCCAGCAGTATCCTAGTCGGGGGATACAATGAGCAGTTCTTC.

Remarks on this clonotype: This may arise from a read error, as a much more abundant clone is one base away. V is TRBV4-3 and J is TRBJ2-2; D possibly corresponds to TRBD2 (6 bases). From germline, CDR1 is LGHNA and CDR2 YSLEER. The CDR3 sequence is 17 residues long. Trimming left V 3 bases short and J 1 base short, with 15 bases between. CDR3 sequence: CASSQNGGAMNTGELFF. The DNA of the CDR3 is TGCGCCAGCAGCCAGAACGGCGGGGCTATGAACACCGGGGAGCTGTTTTTT.

This clonotype was seen a handful of times. The genes are TRBV7-2 and TRBJ2-5; D not resolved. CDR1 SGHTA and CDR2 FQGNSA come from the germline V gene. V lost 2 bases, J lost 1 base, and 5 bases lay in between. This CDR3 is 13 amino acids long. CDR3 nucleotides: TGTGCCAGCAGCTTATACATCCAAGAGACCCAGTACTTC. This translates into CASSLYIQETQYF.

This clonotype turned up a few times. J is TRBJ2-7 and V is TRBV27; D not resolved. The CDR3 runs 13 residues. Trimming took off 0 bases at V and 2 bases at J, with 5 bases between the two ends. Germline-derived CDR1 and CDR2 are MNHEY and SMNVEV (reference sequence). The DNA for the CDR3 is TGTGCCAGCAGTTTATCGCAGGCCTACGAGCAGTACTTC. Translating gives CASSLSQAYEQYF.

The CDR3 protein is CASSPRDFAGTDTQYF. The DNA of the CDR3 is TGTGCCAGCAGCCCCAGGGACTTCGCGGGCACAGATACGCAGTATTTT. The chain joins TRBV7-2 to TRBJ2-3, with TRBD2 as a possible D gene (6 bases). This CDR3 region has 16 residues. Germline V lookup: CDR1 SGHTA, CDR2 FQGNSA. V shed 5 bases and J shed 1 base, with 16 bases lying between them.

The table lists this clonotype with many counts. V usage is TRBV7-9 and J usage is TRBJ1-3, with D hard to call. The CDR3 has 12 amino acids. V shed 4 bases and J shed 3 bases, with 4 bases lying between them. The germline V gene encodes CDR1 SEHNR and CDR2 FQNEAQ (reference sequence). CDR3 loop: CASSSIGNTIYF. The CDR3 DNA sequence: TGTGCCAGCAGCTCTATTGGAAACACCATATATTTT.

Only a few counts were recorded for this clonotype. This chain uses TRBV4-1 with TRBJ1-2, with a tentative D call TRBD1 (6 bases). The germline gives CDR1 MGHRA, CDR2 YSYEKL. V was clipped by 1 base and J by 4 bases, with 13 bases between them. CDR3 size: 15 residues. CDR3 region: CASSQVEGGGYGYTF. CDR3 in DNA: TGCGCCAGCAGCCAAGTGGAGGGGGGCGGCTATGGCTACACCTTC.

There are many counts of this clonotype. This chain's CDR3 is CASSPLGTGFNEQYF. As DNA, the CDR3 is TGCGCCAGCAGCCCCTTGGGGACAGGGTTCAACGAGCAGTACTTC. This chain uses TRBV4-3 with TRBJ2-7, with TRBD1 matching 9 bases. V lost 4 bases to trimming and J lost 5 bases; unmatched junction nucleotides: 9. The germline V gene has CDR1 LGHNA and CDR2 YSLEER. CDR3 length: 15 residues.

The sample holds a few counts of this clonotype. This chain uses TRBV6-4 with TRBJ2-3; 11 bases align to TRBD2. Per the germline V gene, CDR1 is MRHNA and CDR2 is SNTAGT. Trimming cost V 3 bases and J 4 bases; bases outside gene matches: 3. This CDR3 is 15 amino acids long. Here the CDR3 reads CASSEGLAGSDTQYF. CDR3 bases: TGTGCCAGCAGTGAAGGACTAGCGGGTTCAGATACGCAGTATTTT.

This chain joins TRBV4-3 and TRBJ2-7, with TRBD2 matching 12 bases. Germline CDR1 reads LGHNA; CDR2 reads YSLEER. The CDR3 runs 14 residues. J gave up 5 bases and V 6 bases, and 5 bases lay outside the gene matches. CDR3 DNA sequence: TGCGCCAGCAGTTATAGACTAGCGGGAGACGAGCAGTACTTC. Translating it yields CASSYRLAGDEQYF.

The chain couples TRBV6-5 to TRBJ1-2; TRBD1 matches at 8 bases. This CDR3 comprises 14 residues. With V trimmed by 3 bases and J by 6 bases, 6 bases remained unmatched. Germline loops: CDR1 MNHEY, CDR2 SVGAGI. CDR3 in DNA: TGTGCCAGCAGTTATCGGACAGGGCGGGATGGCTACACCTTC. This gives the protein CASSYRTGRDGYTF.

In this sample, this clonotype turned up a few times. The V and J genes are TRBV6-2 or TRBV6-3 and TRBJ2-1; maybe TRBD1 (6 bases). The germline CDR1 and CDR2 sequences are MNHEY and SVGEGT. This CDR3 has 13 amino acids. Trimming took 5 bases from V and 8 from J, leaving 13 bases between them. CDR3 DNA: TGTGCCAGCAGTACTACAGGGATCCATGAGCAGTTCTTC. As protein: CASSTTGIHEQFF.